These 20 T cell receptor beta chains were all obtained from the same sample, sequenced in a study of T cells in Graves' hyperthyroidism and ophthalmopathy. Amplification of TCR beta CDR3 regions was performed using RNA transcripts as template. Initially, a first-round RT-PCR of the TCR CDR3 employed the HTBI primer set. TCRdb reprocessed the multiplex PCR reads via MiXCR and lists one record per CDR3 protein. The data contain about 610,000 distinct CDR3 sequences, under 60% of them seen just once; the ten biggest clones take up 7.5% to 8.5%. Sequencing input: peripheral blood or thyroid tissue (not recorded which). The receptors here all came from a woman aged 18-29 years with Graves' hyperthyroidism.

At least ten counts were recorded for this clonotype. The chain is built from TRBV9 and TRBJ2-5; 7 bases match TRBD2. The V gene's germline CDR1 is SGDLS and CDR2 YYNGEE. Trimming at V came to 2 bases and at J to 5 bases, leaving 6 bases not matched to a gene. The CDR3 loop spans 14 amino acids. As DNA, the CDR3 is TGTGCCAGCAGCGTGAGCGGGGCGCGGGAGACCCAGTACTTC. Residues: CASSVSGARETQYF.

Regarding this clonotype: One end of the junction is discordant with germline, which a read error may explain. This chain connects TRBV2 to TRBJ2-1; 8 bases line up with TRBD1. The germline V gene encodes CDR1 SNHLY and CDR2 FYNNEI. The CDR3 is 15 amino acids. The CDR3 region has the DNA TGTGCCAGCAGCGAAGACAGGGGCGGAAACAATGAGCAGTTCTTC. Translation gives CASSEDRGGNNEQFF.

The sample holds many counts of this clonotype. The chain has TRBV20-1 and TRBJ1-2; 8 bases fit TRBD1. CDR1 is DFQATT, CDR2 SNEGSKA, per germline (reference sequence). J gave up 2 bases and V 6 bases, and 8 bases lay outside the gene matches. The CDR3 runs 14 residues. The CDR3 nucleotides are TGCAGTGCCAAAAGGGACAGGCTAAACTATGGCTACACCTTC. It specifies CSAKRDRLNYGYTF.

This clonotype appeared many times. This chain links TRBV29-1 with TRBJ2-7; TRBD1 matches 8 bases. This CDR3 contains 13 residues. Germline assignment: CDR1 SQVTM and CDR2 ANQGSEA. J lost 7 bases, V lost 4 bases, and 9 bases had no gene match. Written as DNA, the CDR3 is TGCAGCGTTGTAGGACAGGGTGAAAATGAGCAGTACTTC. This translates into CSVVGQGENEQYF.

This clonotype was counted ten times or more. The chain combines TRBV20-1 with TRBJ1-2; D unresolved. Trimming left V 3 bases short and J 8 bases short, with 19 bases between. CDR3 length: 14 amino acids. The germline gives CDR1 DFQATT, CDR2 SNEGSKA (reference sequence). The DNA for the CDR3 is TGCAGTGCTAGTGATACTGGGGAGAAGAGGGGCTACACCTTC. It is translated as CSASDTGEKRGYTF.

This clonotype was recorded many times. The rearrangement links TRBV20-1 to TRBJ2-5, with D possibly being TRBD2 (7 bases). The germline CDR1 and CDR2 sequences are DFQATT and SNEGSKA (reference sequence). V shed 4 bases and J shed 0 bases, with 18 bases lying between them. The CDR3 length is 16 residues. The CDR3 sequence: CSAKGGVADYQETQYF. CDR3 nucleotide sequence: TGCAGTGCTAAAGGGGGGGTAGCGGACTACCAAGAGACCCAGTACTTC.

The gene calls are TRBV2 and TRBJ1-1, with a tentative D call TRBD1 (5 bases). This CDR3 has 13 residues. Germline CDR1 SNHLY, CDR2 FYNNEI. Trimming removed 6 bases at V and 1 base at J, with 9 bases between. CDR3 protein: CASRKTGNTEAFF. Written as DNA, the CDR3 is TGTGCCAGCAGAAAAACAGGGAACACTGAAGCTTTCTTT.

The table lists this clonotype with many counts. This chain joins TRBV9 and TRBJ1-1; D remains unclear. V was clipped by 0 bases and J by 0 bases, with 9 bases between them. CDR3 length: 15 amino acids. Germline V gives CDR1 SGDLS, CDR2 YYNGEE. CDR3 bases: TGTGCCAGCAGCGTAGGAGGCAGCATGAACACTGAAGCTTTCTTT. It is translated as CASSVGGSMNTEAFF.

This clonotype was picked up many times. This chain uses TRBV3-1 with TRBJ1-6; 7 bases fit TRBD1. Germline V lookup: CDR1 LGHDT, CDR2 YNNKEL (reference sequence). The CDR3 contains 18 residues. V dropped 5 bases and J dropped 7; count of bases not matched to a gene: 17. CDR3 amino acids: CASSDTAGTAWWNSPLHF. The CDR3, as DNA: TGTGCCAGCAGCGACACCGCCGGGACAGCGTGGTGGAATTCACCCCTCCACTTT.

This clonotype was seen repeatedly, ten times or more. V usage is TRBV11-3 and J usage is TRBJ2-2; D is undetermined. Trimming pared 5 bases from V and 6 bases from J, leaving 16 bases between. In germline, CDR1 is SGHNT, CDR2 YENEEA. The CDR3 covers 15 residues. CDR3 region: CASSHSIVVAGELFF. The CDR3 bases are TGTGCCAGCAGCCATTCTATAGTCGTGGCCGGGGAGCTGTTTTTT.

This clonotype was found many times. The J gene is TRBJ2-5, the V gene TRBV28, with D perhaps TRBD1 (5 bases). V lost 1 base and J 5 bases, leaving 11 bases between the germline ends. This CDR3 region has 14 residues. Germline-derived CDR1 and CDR2 are MDHEN and SYDVKM. CDR3 bases: TGTGCCAGCAGTTTATTCAGGGTTGGGGAGACCCAGTACTTC. It is translated as CASSLFRVGETQYF.

The CDR3 reads CASSLAPEEKLFF. The CDR3 nucleotides are TGTGCCAGCAGCTTAGCCCCGGAGGAAAAACTGTTTTTT. The chain recombines TRBV7-9 with TRBJ1-4; D not certain. With 0 bases removed from V and 8 bases from J, the gap between germline ends came to 7 bases. The length of the CDR3 is 13 residues. Germline V CDR1 and CDR2: SEHNR, FQNEAQ (reference sequence).

The CDR3 sequence is CASSSKDRADTQYF. CDR3 bases: TGCGCCAGCAGCTCCAAGGACAGAGCAGATACGCAGTACTTC. The chain has TRBV5-1 and TRBJ2-5; possibly TRBD1 for D (6 bases). V lost 3 bases and J lost 11, with 20 bases in between. The CDR3 contains 14 residues. Germline CDR1 is SGHRS and CDR2 is YFSETQ.

A single count supports this clonotype. V gene TRBV20-1 combines with J gene TRBJ1-6, with 9 bases aligning to TRBD1. Germline V gives CDR1 DFQATT, CDR2 SNEGSKA (reference sequence). The CDR3 runs to 13 residues. The CDR3: CSASGTGISPLHF. CDR3 nucleotide sequence: TGCAGCGCCTCCGGGACAGGGATTTCACCCCTCCACTTT.

This clonotype was seen many times. The gene calls are TRBV5-4 and TRBJ2-7, with unresolved D. The CDR3 is 16 amino acids. V was pared by 3 bases and J by 0 bases, with 16 bases between. Germline V gene lookup returns CDR1 SGHNT and CDR2 YYREEE (reference sequence). The CDR3 sequence is CASSSPGGDRSYEQYF. The DNA of the CDR3 is TGTGCCAGCAGCTCCCCAGGCGGCGACCGCTCCTACGAGCAGTACTTC.

The chain uses TRBV7-9 and TRBJ2-7, with D perhaps TRBD1 (6 bases). Looked up from germline, CDR1 is SEHNR and CDR2 is FQNEAQ (reference sequence). V lost 6 bases and J 7 bases, leaving 22 bases between the germline ends. The CDR3 covers 15 residues. The CDR3 protein is CASRYMTGAYNEQYF. CDR3 coding DNA: TGTGCCAGCAGGTATATGACAGGAGCCTACAATGAGCAGTACTTC.

There are many counts of this clonotype. The chain links TRBV2 to TRBJ1-2; 10 nucleotides match TRBD1. Trimming cost V 8 bases and J 4 bases; bases outside gene matches: 10. Germline CDR1 reads SNHLY; CDR2 reads FYNNEI. The CDR3 contains 15 residues. The DNA for the CDR3 is TGTGCCAGCGTCGCCGGGACAGGGGTTGGCTATGGCTACACCTTC. Translated, it gives CASVAGTGVGYGYTF.

This clonotype appeared a few times. The rearrangement joins TRBV20-1 to TRBJ2-2, with D unresolved. V lost 7 bases and J 1 base, leaving 7 bases between the germline ends. This CDR3 is built from 12 residues. The germline V gene has CDR1 DFQATT and CDR2 SNEGSKA (reference sequence). CDR3 bases: TGCAGTGTGGTCCAGAACACCGGGGAGCTGTTTTTT. This encodes CSVVQNTGELFF.

The CDR3 is CASSPPWGGENTEAFF. The CDR3 nucleotides read TGTGCCAGCAGTCCTCCTTGGGGGGGCGAGAACACTGAAGCTTTCTTT. The rearrangement uses TRBV7-9 and TRBJ1-1; D may be TRBD1 (6 bases). Between the trimmed V and J ends, which lost 6 bases and 1 base, there was a span of 18 bases. The CDR3 runs 16 residues. In germline, CDR1 is SEHNR, CDR2 FQNEAQ (reference sequence).

A word on this clonotype: A much bigger clone sits one base away, suggesting this may be a read error. The rearrangement joins TRBV19 to TRBJ2-6; D is unclear. V was pared by 4 bases and J by 0 bases, with 4 bases between. The CDR3 is 14 amino acids. Germline CDR1 is LNHDA and CDR2 is SQIVND (reference sequence). The CDR3 is CASSTDSGANVLTF. The CDR3 DNA reads TGTGCCAGTAGTACAGACTCTGGGGCCAACGTCCTGACTTTC.